A single sample is the source of the 20 T cell receptor beta chains below, sequenced in a study of blood T cell repertoires in COVID-19. Assay used: immunoSEQ multiplex PCR; TCRdb lists only in-frame clones, some missing. The table lists around 240,000 clones, around 84% of them singletons. Sequenced input: peripheral blood. These receptors all stem from a woman in her thirties or forties who had recovered from COVID-19.

This clone appeared a single time. The V gene is TRBV11-3, the J gene TRBJ2-7; 13 nucleotides line up with TRBD2. The trim removed 3 bases at V and 1 base at J, leaving 9 bases unmatched. Germline values: CDR1 SGHNT, CDR2 YENEEA. The CDR3 sequence is 18 residues long. CDR3 amino acids: CASSFELAGGLLSYEQYF. CDR3 in DNA: TGTGCCAGCAGCTTCGAACTAGCGGGGGGGCTTCTATCCTACGAGCAGTACTTC.

The rearrangement links TRBV30 to TRBJ1-2, with TRBD1 matching over 7 bases. The CDR3 runs to 12 residues. After removal of 2 bases from V and 5 bases from J, the junction contained 2 bases not matched to a gene. Germline-derived CDR1 and CDR2 are GTSNPN and SVGIG (reference sequence). CDR3 sequence: CAWSSGGYGYTF. The CDR3 coding sequence is TGTGCCTGGAGTTCAGGGGGATATGGCTACACCTTC.

The chain joins TRBV7-9 to TRBJ2-1; 7 bases are a match to TRBD2. V dropped 0 bases and J dropped 4; count of bases not matched to a gene: 3. From germline, CDR1 is SEHNR and CDR2 FQNEAQ (reference sequence). CDR3 size: 15 residues. The CDR3 nucleotides read TGTGCCAGCAGCTTAGCGCTAGCGGAATACAATGAGCAGTTCTTC. As protein: CASSLALAEYNEQFF.

The V gene is TRBV6-5, the J gene TRBJ1-6, with D possibly TRBD1 on 5 matching bases. Germline V gene data show CDR1 as MNHEY and CDR2 as SVGAGI. Trimming took 4 bases from V and 10 from J, leaving 14 bases between them. CDR3 length: 14 residues. CDR3: CASSFHFGGSPLHF. The CDR3 bases are TGTGCCAGCAGTTTCCACTTCGGGGGGTCACCCCTCCACTTT.

CDR3 sequence (DNA): TGTGCCAGCAGCGGGGACAGGGATATGAACACTGAAGCTTTCTTT. This gives the protein CASSGDRDMNTEAFF. The genes are TRBV6-1 and TRBJ1-1; 9 positions agree with TRBD1. This CDR3 comprises 15 residues. The V gene end was trimmed by 6 bases and the J gene end by 0 bases; junction bases not matched to a gene: 5. CDR1 is MNHNS and CDR2 is SASEGT in the germline V gene.

The gene calls are TRBV28 and TRBJ2-3; D possibly corresponds to TRBD1 (5 bases). CDR1 and CDR2 (germline): MDHEN, SYDVKM. CDR3 length: 17 amino acids. V was pared by 4 bases and J by 3 bases, with 20 bases between. This CDR3 is CASSSFVGAQTTDTQYF. For the CDR3, the DNA is TGTGCCAGCAGTTCTTTCGTTGGGGCACAGACAACAGATACGCAGTATTTT.

The chain carries TRBV5-5 and TRBJ1-3; possible D gene TRBD1, 6 bases. Germline CDR1 SGHKS, CDR2 YYEKEE (reference sequence). Trimming stripped 0 bases from V and 3 bases from J, with 13 bases between. The CDR3 length is 16 residues. Here the CDR3 reads CASSLGQELGGNTIYF. CDR3 coding DNA: TGTGCCAGCAGCTTGGGACAGGAGCTCGGTGGAAACACCATATATTTT. The whole variable domain, remainder taken from reference TRBV5-5 and TRBJ1-3, is DAGVTQSPTHLIKTRGQQVTLRCSPISGHKSVSWYQQVLGQGPQFIFQYYEKEERGRGNFPDRFSARQFPNYSSELNVNALLLGDSALYLCASSLGQELGGNTIYFGEGSWLTVV.

This chain joins TRBV5-1 and TRBJ1-6, with D unclear. With 0 bases removed from V and 8 bases from J, the gap between germline ends came to 9 bases. Germline V lookup: CDR1 SGHRS, CDR2 YFSETQ. The CDR3 sequence is 14 residues long. The CDR3 DNA is TGCGCCAGCAGCTTGGGGAACGGAGATTCACCCCTCCACTTT. The encoded protein is CASSLGNGDSPLHF.

V and J are TRBV28 and TRBJ1-4, with 9 bases identical to TRBD1. Germline CDR1 reads MDHEN; CDR2 reads SYDVKM. V was pared by 7 bases and J by 4 bases, with 16 bases of the junction left unmatched. The CDR3 totals 18 residues. CDR3: CASKLTGGSGVRNEKLFF. CDR3 nucleotides: TGTGCCAGCAAACTCACAGGGGGCAGCGGTGTCCGTAATGAAAAACTGTTTTTT.

The rearrangement joins TRBV9 to TRBJ2-1; D may be TRBD2 (5 bases). Between the trimmed V and J ends, which lost 0 bases and 10 bases, there was a span of 20 bases. Looked up from germline, CDR1 is SGDLS and CDR2 is YYNGEE. The CDR3 runs to 16 residues. DNA for the CDR3: TGTGCCAGCAGCGTAGCCGGGGTCTTCGAATCGATGGAGCAGTTCTTC. As protein: CASSVAGVFESMEQFF.

The V and J genes are TRBV2 and TRBJ2-7; 8 bases are shared with TRBD1. The CDR3 is 14 residues long. Per the germline V gene, CDR1 is SNHLY and CDR2 is FYNNEI. V gave up 5 bases and J gave up 0 bases; unmatched junction bases: 3. The CDR3 region is CASSPRGHSYEQYF. CDR3 bases: TGTGCCAGCAGTCCCAGGGGGCACTCCTACGAGCAGTACTTC.

CDR3 nucleotides: TGTGCCAGTAGTATAGATCGCCTAAACACTGAAGCTTTCTTT. Translation gives CASSIDRLNTEAFF. The rearrangement uses TRBV19 and TRBJ1-1; D unclear. Trimming stripped 0 bases from V and 2 bases from J, with 7 bases between. Germline CDR1 is LNHDA and CDR2 is SQIVND (reference sequence). There are 14 residues in the CDR3.

The CDR3 here is CASSLVRGRSGDTEAFF. The CDR3 DNA is TGCGCCAGCAGCTTGGTCAGGGGGCGATCGGGAGACACTGAAGCTTTCTTT. This chain connects TRBV5-1 to TRBJ1-1; 8 nucleotides match TRBD1. Germline CDR1 reads SGHRS; CDR2 reads YFSETQ. There are 17 residues in the CDR3. Trimming removed 0 bases from V and 3 bases from J; junction bases left unmatched: 10.

The rearrangement uses TRBV19 and TRBJ2-7, with 8 bases matching TRBD1. The CDR3 covers 14 residues. The germline gives CDR1 LNHDA, CDR2 SQIVND (reference sequence). V was pared by 3 bases and J by 3 bases, with 4 bases of the junction left unmatched. CDR3 protein: CASSMTGEIYEQYF. The CDR3 bases are TGTGCCAGTAGTATGACAGGGGAGATCTACGAGCAGTACTTC.

The genes are TRBV18 and TRBJ2-7; 13 nucleotides match TRBD2. The germline gives CDR1 KGHSH, CDR2 LQKENI. V trimming: 3 bases; J trimming: 3 bases; junction bases outside the gene matches: 8. The CDR3 totals 17 residues. The CDR3 is CASSPRLAGGRYYEQYF. As DNA, the CDR3 is TGTGCCAGCTCACCCCGACTAGCGGGGGGTAGGTACTACGAGCAGTACTTC.

The CDR3 here is CASSLDRQGETQYF. CDR3 nucleotide sequence: TGTGCCAGCAGCTTGGACCGACAGGGGGAGACCCAGTACTTC. The V gene is TRBV5-5, the J gene TRBJ2-5; 8 bases agree with TRBD1. The germline gives CDR1 SGHKS, CDR2 YYEKEE (reference sequence). V trimming: 0 bases; J trimming: 5 bases; junction bases outside the gene matches: 3. The CDR3 covers 14 residues.

V usage is TRBV5-5 and J usage is TRBJ1-2; tentatively, D is TRBD1 (6 bases). Trimming pared 4 bases from V and 5 bases from J, leaving 15 bases between. Germline values: CDR1 SGHKS, CDR2 YYEKEE (reference sequence). The CDR3 is 14 amino acids. The CDR3 DNA sequence: TGTGCCAGCAGCCGGGGGGGCGGTGGATATGGCTACACCTTC. As protein: CASSRGGGGYGYTF. Full variable domain (outside the CDR3, taken from reference TRBV5-5 and TRBJ1-2): DAGVTQSPTHLIKTRGQQVTLRCSPISGHKSVSWYQQVLGQGPQFIFQYYEKEERGRGNFPDRFSARQFPNYSSELNVNALLLGDSALYLCASSRGGGGYGYTFGSGTRLTVV.

The J gene is TRBJ1-4, the V gene TRBV7-2; possible D gene TRBD1, 6 bases. This CDR3 spans 14 amino acids. Trimming took 3 bases from V and 5 from J, leaving 10 bases between them. Germline CDR1 SGHTA, CDR2 FQGNSA. CDR3 sequence (DNA): TGTGCCAGCAGCTTCCAGGGGATAAATGAAAAACTGTTTTTT. Translating it yields CASSFQGINEKLFF.

This clone was detected a few times. V usage is TRBV2 and J usage is TRBJ1-1, with D tentatively TRBD1 (5 bases). The CDR3 has 13 residues. Germline-derived CDR1 and CDR2 are SNHLY and FYNNEI. The germline V and J ends were trimmed by 6 bases and 1 base, with 9 bases remaining between them. DNA of the CDR3: TGTGCCAGCAGAGCCGACAGGAACACTGAAGCTTTCTTT. Its protein is CASRADRNTEAFF.

This chain connects TRBV10-2 to TRBJ2-7; maybe TRBD1 (5 bases). The V end was cut by 4 bases, the J end by 3 bases, with 19 bases between. The germline V gene has CDR1 WSHSY and CDR2 SAAADI. The CDR3 covers 16 residues. The chain's CDR3 is CASSATAWGRHYEQYF. CDR3 DNA: TGCGCCAGCAGTGCGACAGCGTGGGGCAGACACTACGAGCAGTACTTC.